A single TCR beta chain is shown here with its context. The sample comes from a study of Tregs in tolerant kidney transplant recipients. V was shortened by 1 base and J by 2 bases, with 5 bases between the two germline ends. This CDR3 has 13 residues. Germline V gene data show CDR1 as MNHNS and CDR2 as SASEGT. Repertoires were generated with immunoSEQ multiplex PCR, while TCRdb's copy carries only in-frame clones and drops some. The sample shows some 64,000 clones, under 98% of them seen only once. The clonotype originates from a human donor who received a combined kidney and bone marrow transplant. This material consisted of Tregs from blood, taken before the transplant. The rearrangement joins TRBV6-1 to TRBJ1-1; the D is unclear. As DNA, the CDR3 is TGTGCCAGCAGTGAAGGGGCTAACACTGAAGCTTTCTTT. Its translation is CASSEGANTEAFF.